Listed here are 18 T cell receptor beta chains from one sample, sequenced in a study of regulatory T cells in long-lasting Graves disease. Documented time point: newly diagnosed GD, antithyroid drugs for less than 3 months. The TCR library was made from RNA that had been extracted from PBMCs in TRIzol. HTBI primers from iRepertoire and Arm-PCR of CDR3 regions yielded the TCR beta libraries. Each CDR3 protein gets one entry after TCRdb re-called the multiplex PCR reads with MiXCR. The sample contains 580,000 or so distinct CDR3 sequences, around 16% of which appear only once. The same data also went into a second study, on T cells in Graves' hyperthyroidism and ophthalmopathy.

The sequencing used peripheral blood mononuclear cells (PBMCs), collected at new diagnosis, from a patient treated with antithyroid drugs. Receptors were obtained from a man younger than 30 with Graves disease.

This chain connects TRBV15 to TRBJ2-5; 8 nucleotides align to TRBD2. With 0 bases clipped from V and 5 bases from J, the junction kept 8 bases outside the gene matches. The germline gives CDR1 LNHNV, CDR2 YYDKDF (reference sequence). The CDR3 runs 16 residues. This CDR3 is CATSRDQGSGKETQYF. In nucleotides, the CDR3 is TGTGCCACCAGCAGAGATCAGGGTAGCGGGAAGGAGACCCAGTACTTC.

The chain couples TRBV20-1 to TRBJ2-7; no reliable D call. Trimming shortened V by 6 bases and J by 0 bases, and 15 bases separated the two germline ends. The CDR3 has 14 amino acids. Germline CDR1 and CDR2: DFQATT and SNEGSKA (reference sequence). The CDR3 DNA follows: TGCAGTGCCATGAGGCGGCGGACCTCCTACGAGCAGTACTTC. It codes for CSAMRRRTSYEQYF.

The sample holds a few counts of this clonotype. The chain joins TRBV4-1 to TRBJ2-7; D is possibly TRBD2 (7 bases). The V end was cut by 0 bases, the J end by 6 bases, with 18 bases between. CDR3 length equals 16 residues. Germline CDR1 and CDR2: MGHRA and YSYEKL. The CDR3 nucleotides are TGCGCCAGCAGCCAAGATAGGGGGACTACTTCCCTCGAGCAGTACTTC. Its translation is CASSQDRGTTSLEQYF.

This clonotype was recorded at least ten times. V usage is TRBV9 and J usage is TRBJ2-7; D tentatively reads TRBD1 or TRBD2 (5 bases each). CDR3 length: 14 residues. Trimming shortened V by 3 bases and J by 2 bases, and 12 bases separated the two germline ends. CDR1 and CDR2 (germline): SGDLS, YYNGEE. CDR3 nucleotide sequence: TGTGCCAGCAGCGCGGGACCAGCCCCCTACGAGCAGTACTTC. As protein: CASSAGPAPYEQYF.

Ten or more counts support this clonotype. The J gene is TRBJ2-4, the V gene TRBV12-3 or TRBV12-4; tentative D call: TRBD2 (6 bases). Trimming took 7 bases from V and 0 from J, leaving 10 bases between them. The CDR3 covers 14 residues. CDR3 sequence (DNA): TGTGCCAGCACCTCGCGGGGAGCCAAAAACATTCAGTACTTC. It specifies CASTSRGAKNIQYF.

This clonotype showed up many times. The J gene is TRBJ2-1, the V gene TRBV6-5; 7 bases match TRBD1. CDR1 and CDR2 from the germline V gene are MNHEY and SVGAGI. This CDR3 is built from 14 residues. The J segment lost 10 bases and the V segment lost 4 bases, leaving 10 bases of the junction unmatched. The CDR3 coding sequence is TGTGCCAGCAGTTTAGAAACTCTGGACAGGGAGCAGTTCTTC. As protein: CASSLETLDREQFF.

The genes are TRBV4-2 and TRBJ2-7; a weak D match, TRBD2 (5 bases). The V end lost 0 bases, the J end lost 0 bases, and 9 bases lay between the germline ends. CDR3 length: 15 amino acids. Germline V gives CDR1 LGHNA, CDR2 YNFKEQ. CDR3 nucleotide sequence: TGTGCCAGCAGCCAAGATCGGACTGGCTCCTACGAGCAGTACTTC. It is translated as CASSQDRTGSYEQYF.

This CDR3 is CSATGTSVTYEQYF. The CDR3 DNA follows: TGCAGTGCTACGGGGACTAGCGTAACCTACGAGCAGTACTTC. The chain is built from TRBV20-1 and TRBJ2-7; 10 bases match TRBD2. The germline V gene encodes CDR1 DFQATT and CDR2 SNEGSKA (reference sequence). CDR3 length: 14 residues. J was trimmed by 2 bases and V by 4 bases; bases with no gene match: 5.

Ten or more counts support this clonotype. The chain couples TRBV2 to TRBJ2-3; D gene unclear. V shed 4 bases and J shed 2 bases, with 10 bases lying between them. CDR1 and CDR2 (germline): SNHLY, FYNNEI. The CDR3 totals 14 residues. CDR3 loop: CASSVYRSTDTQYF. As DNA, the CDR3 is TGTGCCAGCAGTGTGTACCGATCCACAGATACGCAGTATTTT.

The genes are TRBV11-1 and TRBJ2-7; a weak D match, TRBD2 (5 bases). The CDR3 has 14 amino acids. Germline loops: CDR1 SGHAT, CDR2 FQDESV (reference sequence). Trimming removed 3 bases from V and 2 bases from J, with 11 bases in between. CDR3 DNA: TGTGCCAGCAGCTTTACGGGGAACACCTACGAGCAGTACTTC. This translates into CASSFTGNTYEQYF. The full variable domain, in which reference TRBV11-1 and TRBJ2-7 provide the parts outside the CDR3, is EAEVAQSPRYKITEKSQAVAFWCDPISGHATLYWYRQILGQGPELLVQFQDESVVDDSQLPKDRFSAERLKGVDSTLKIQPAELGDSAMYLCASSFTGNTYEQYFGPGTRLTVT.

The gene calls are TRBV12-3 or TRBV12-4 and TRBJ2-3; 11 bases are a match to TRBD2. The CDR3 runs to 15 residues. The V gene end was trimmed by 7 bases and the J gene end by 2 bases; junction bases not matched to a gene: 5. CDR3 nucleotides: TGTGCCAGCAAACTAGCGGGAGCGACCACAGATACGCAGTATTTT. It specifies CASKLAGATTDTQYF.

The rearrangement links TRBV19 to TRBJ1-2, with a possible D match to TRBD1 (6 bases). Germline CDR1 reads LNHDA; CDR2 reads SQIVND (reference sequence). V was trimmed by 5 bases and J by 6 bases, leaving 13 bases between them. The CDR3 loop spans 13 amino acids. The CDR3 loop reads CASSRGDTDGYTF. CDR3 coding DNA: TGTGCCAGTAGTCGGGGGGACACGGATGGCTACACCTTC.

In its sample, this clonotype was seen many times. J is TRBJ2-1 and V is TRBV6-2 or TRBV6-3, with 7 bases fitting TRBD1. CDR1 and CDR2 from the germline V gene are MNHEY and SVGEGT. CDR3 length equals 15 residues. The junction had 7 bases not matched to a gene; V was cut back by 7 bases and J by 1 base. The CDR3 protein is CASILTGYSYNEQFF. CDR3 nucleotides: TGTGCCAGCATCTTGACAGGGTATTCCTACAATGAGCAGTTCTTC.

There are many counts of this clonotype. The V and J genes are TRBV12-5 and TRBJ2-7, with D possibly being TRBD1 (5 bases). Trimming shortened V by 1 base and J by 0 bases, and 13 bases separated the two germline ends. The CDR3 runs 16 residues. Germline loops: CDR1 LGHNT, CDR2 FRNRAP. CDR3 nucleotides: TGTGCTAGTGGTTTGGACATGAACCAGGGCTCCTACGAGCAGTACTTC. Translating it yields CASGLDMNQGSYEQYF.

The chain carries TRBV4-2 and TRBJ2-7, with 10 bases that match TRBD2. This CDR3 has 16 amino acids. V trimming: 0 bases; J trimming: 6 bases; junction bases outside the gene matches: 8. Germline CDR1 is LGHNA and CDR2 is YNFKEQ. The CDR3 DNA reads as TGTGCCAGCAGCCAAGAACCGGGACTAGCGTCGGGCGAGCAGTACTTC. Translation gives CASSQEPGLASGEQYF.

Concerning this clonotype itself: This sequence may be a read error, since a much larger clone differs from it by one base. This chain uses TRBV5-5 with TRBJ2-5; 12 nucleotides match TRBD2. The CDR3 consists of 15 residues. CDR1 and CDR2 (germline): SGHKS, YYEKEE (reference sequence). CDR3: CASSLASSGRGTRYF. CDR3 nucleotide sequence: TGTGCCAGCAGCCTAGCTTCTAGCGGGAGGGGGACCCGGTACTTC.

This clonotype was observed at least ten times. The gene calls are TRBV20-1 and TRBJ1-1, with D perhaps TRBD1 (6 bases). This CDR3 contains 12 residues. V was cut by 6 bases and J by 6 bases, with 14 bases left in between. The V gene's germline CDR1 is DFQATT and CDR2 SNEGSKA (reference sequence). The CDR3 DNA is TGCAGTGCAAGGGGGGTGGGGGCTGAAGCTTTCTTT. It encodes CSARGVGAEAFF.

There are many counts of this clonotype. The rearrangement links TRBV5-1 to TRBJ2-3; either TRBD1 or TRBD2 may fit D (5 bases each). CDR1 and CDR2 (germline): SGHRS, YFSETQ. This CDR3 region has 14 residues. The V gene lost 6 bases and the J gene lost 6 bases, with 17 bases spanning the gap. CDR3 in amino acids: CASNRGPSGDTQYF. CDR3 nucleotide sequence: TGCGCCAGCAACCGGGGCCCGAGTGGCGATACGCAGTATTTT.